The 30 T cell receptor beta chains presented below share a single source sample, sequenced in a study of T cells after posttransplantation cyclophosphamide. Treatment was busulfan-fludarabine conditioning, a marrow graft, and cyclophosphamide on days +3 and +4. Clones were read by immunoSEQ multiplex PCR, and TCRdb kept only the in-frame ones, dropping some. This sample comprises around 6,800 clones, none seen once only. The material sequenced was PBMCs, taken after an allogeneic stem cell transplant with post-transplant cyclophosphamide. These receptors were taken from a young adult male patient who received an allogeneic stem cell transplant from an unrelated donor, was CMV-positive, and had acute and chronic GVHD. Some T cells may be graft donor cells.

This clone was recorded many times. CDR3 sequence: CASSIHRLAGNTGELFF. CDR3 coding DNA: TGTGCCAGCAGCATACATAGACTAGCGGGTAACACCGGGGAGCTGTTTTTT. The chain uses TRBV11-2 and TRBJ2-2; 10 bases agree with TRBD2. Trimming removed 5 bases from V and 2 bases from J; junction bases left unmatched: 8. This CDR3 is built from 17 residues. CDR1 and CDR2 from the germline V gene are SGHAT and FQNNGV.

Ten or more counts support this clone. The V call is TRBV27, the J call TRBJ2-7; D is uncertain. V was pared by 3 bases and J by 2 bases, with 11 bases between. CDR1 is MNHEY, CDR2 SMNVEV, per germline (reference sequence). This CDR3 contains 14 residues. The CDR3 here is CASSLGPPPYEQYF. The DNA for the CDR3 is TGTGCCAGCAGTTTGGGCCCCCCTCCCTACGAGCAGTACTTC.

At least ten counts were recorded for this clone. The V and J genes are TRBV27 and TRBJ1-1; 7 bases line up with TRBD1. Per germline, CDR1 MNHEY and CDR2 SMNVEV (reference sequence). The V and J ends lost 5 bases and 5 bases, in that order; junction bases with no gene match: 8. CDR3 size: 14 residues. As DNA, the CDR3 is TGTGCCAGCAGTCCCCAGGGGGGCCAAACTGAAGCTTTCTTT. It is translated as CASSPQGGQTEAFF.

This clone showed up just a few times. CDR3 DNA: TGTGCCAGCGCCACCGGGACTAGCATCTATGAGCAGTTCTTC. Amino acids: CASATGTSIYEQFF. The genes are TRBV9 and TRBJ2-1; TRBD2 matches at 9 bases. V dropped 7 bases and J dropped 8; count of bases not matched to a gene: 10. Germline CDR1 SGDLS, CDR2 YYNGEE. This CDR3 is built from 14 residues.

This clone is medium-sized (0.01 to 0.1%). The rearrangement joins TRBV4-3 to TRBJ1-2; 8 positions agree with TRBD1. Germline V lookup: CDR1 LGHNA, CDR2 YSLEER. J gave up 8 bases and V 1 base, and 3 bases lay outside the gene matches. This CDR3 has 13 residues. The CDR3 loop reads CASSQGTGRGYTF. The CDR3 nucleotides are TGCGCCAGCAGCCAAGGGACAGGGAGGGGCTACACCTTC.

This clone was counted ten times or more. V and J are TRBV29-1 and TRBJ2-3, with D perhaps TRBD1 (5 bases). The CDR3 contains 13 residues. V was trimmed by 3 bases and J by 2 bases, leaving 9 bases between them. Looked up from germline, CDR1 is SQVTM and CDR2 is ANQGSEA. The CDR3 reads CSVDRAYTDTQYF. Here the CDR3 DNA reads TGCAGCGTTGACAGGGCCTACACAGATACGCAGTATTTT.

This clone was counted at least ten times. The rearrangement joins TRBV5-1 to TRBJ1-4, with unresolved D. V was cut by 0 bases and J by 0 bases, with 9 bases left in between. Germline lookup yields CDR1 SGHRS and CDR2 YFSETQ. This CDR3 has 16 residues. The chain's CDR3 is CASSLEHGATNEKLFF. CDR3 coding DNA: TGCGCCAGCAGCTTGGAACACGGGGCAACTAATGAAAAACTGTTTTTT.

This clone was seen at least ten times. The V call is TRBV4-3, the J call TRBJ2-7, with D maybe TRBD1 (6 bases). The CDR3 covers 13 residues. CDR1 and CDR2 from the germline V gene are LGHNA and YSLEER. The germline V and J ends were trimmed by 3 bases and 4 bases, with 10 bases remaining between them. CDR3: CASSQTQGYEQYF. The CDR3 nucleotides read TGCGCCAGCAGCCAGACACAGGGATACGAGCAGTACTTC.

This clone occurred many times. V and J are TRBV6-1 and TRBJ1-1, with D possibly TRBD1 on 6 matching bases. Trimming pared 4 bases from V and 3 bases from J, leaving 9 bases between. This CDR3 is built from 13 residues. Germline-derived CDR1 and CDR2 are MNHNS and SASEGT. The CDR3 sequence: CASSVNRDTEAFF. CDR3 sequence (DNA): TGTGCCAGCAGTGTTAACAGGGACACTGAAGCTTTCTTT.

About this clone itself: A junction boundary mismatches the germline segment, possibly from a read error. This sample includes further DNA sequences coding for the same CDR3. The chain has TRBV5-1 and TRBJ2-7; D is possibly TRBD1 (6 bases). The CDR3 sequence is 17 residues long. CDR1 is SGHRS, CDR2 YFSETQ, per germline. The CDR3 bases are TGCGCCAGCAGCTTCAATCCTTGGACAGAGAGCTCCTACGAGCAATACTTC. Its protein product is CASSFNPWTESSYEQYF.

This clone was seen at least ten times. The chain joins TRBV29-1 to TRBJ1-2; TRBD1 matches at 8 bases. From germline, CDR1 is SQVTM and CDR2 ANQGSEA. Losses at the gene ends were 5 bases for V and 6 bases for J; bases not matched to a gene: 5. This CDR3 has 12 residues. CDR3 residues: CSVQAGGHGYTF. The DNA for the CDR3 is TGCAGCGTTCAGGCAGGGGGCCATGGCTACACCTTC.

This clone was detected many times. The rearrangement joins TRBV9 to TRBJ1-2; D is uncertain. V was cut by 2 bases and J by 5 bases, with 19 bases left in between. This CDR3 region has 16 residues. Germline lookup yields CDR1 SGDLS and CDR2 YYNGEE. CDR3 nucleotide sequence: TGTGCCAGCAGCGTCATTTCGGCGGGTGTGGGATATGGCTACACCTTC. Protein product: CASSVISAGVGYGYTF.

This clone was counted ten times or more. The genes are TRBV12-5 and TRBJ2-7, with D possibly matching TRBD2 (7 bases). From germline, CDR1 is LGHNT and CDR2 FRNRAP. The V end was cut by 0 bases, the J end by 0 bases, with 18 bases between. The CDR3 length is 18 residues. The CDR3 DNA reads TGTGCTAGTGGTTTGGTATCGGGGGCTAGCGGCCCCTCCTACGAGCAGTACTTC. Residues: CASGLVSGASGPSYEQYF.

This clone is medium-sized in the sample. The chain carries TRBV6-1 and TRBJ1-4; 11 bases align to TRBD1. Germline CDR1 and CDR2: MNHNS and SASEGT. V shed 3 bases, J shed 6 bases, and the junction held 6 bases outside the gene matches. The CDR3 spans 16 residues. This CDR3 is CASSDGTGGGHEKLFF. The CDR3 DNA is TGTGCCAGCAGTGACGGGACAGGGGGAGGTCATGAAAAACTGTTTTTT.

This clone is deemed medium-sized (0.01 to 0.1%). The J gene is TRBJ1-1, the V gene TRBV6-6; D ambiguous. Germline V gene sequence: CDR1 MNHNY, CDR2 SVGAGI (reference sequence). V dropped 2 bases and J dropped 4 bases, with 11 bases sitting between them. The CDR3 totals 14 residues. CDR3 region: CASSYTAEGTEAFF. The CDR3 region has the DNA TGTGCCAGCAGTTACACGGCCGAGGGCACTGAAGCTTTCTTT.

This clone showed up many times. The chain uses TRBV18 and TRBJ2-7; 12 bases agree with TRBD2. Germline CDR1 reads KGHSH; CDR2 reads LQKENI. After removal of 3 bases from V and 5 bases from J, the junction contained 5 bases not matched to a gene. The CDR3 covers 15 residues. CDR3 region: CASSPTSGGSNEQYF. CDR3 nucleotides: TGTGCCAGCTCACCGACTAGCGGGGGCTCGAACGAGCAGTACTTC. Full variable domain (rest looked up from reference TRBV18 and TRBJ2-7): NAGVMQNPRHLVRRRGQEARLRCSPMKGHSHVYWYRQLPEEGLKFMVYLQKENIIDESGMPKERFSAEFPKEGPSILRIQQVVRGDSAAYFCASSPTSGGSNEQYFGPGTRLTVT.

This clone was found many times. A junction boundary mismatches the germline segment, possibly from a read error. The chain employs TRBV7-2 and TRBJ2-1; 14 bases fit TRBD2. Germline V gene lookup returns CDR1 SGHTA and CDR2 FQGNSA. The length of the CDR3 is 15 residues. The CDR3 bases are TGTGCCAGCAGCCCAACTCCGGGACTAGCGGGAGTTTTGATCTTC. Encoded protein: CASSPTPGLAGVLIF.

This clone came up many times. The chain recombines TRBV19 with TRBJ2-3, with TRBD2 matching over 8 bases. Per germline, CDR1 LNHDA and CDR2 SQIVND (reference sequence). The CDR3 extends over 19 amino acids. Trimming took 4 bases from V and 1 from J; bases not matched to a gene: 16. CDR3 loop: CASSKKAGGVGRGTDTQYF. In DNA form, the CDR3 reads TGTGCCAGTAGTAAGAAGGCGGGAGGCGTCGGTAGAGGCACAGATACGCAGTATTTT.

The sample holds a few counts of this clone. The chain links TRBV7-9 to TRBJ2-3; D gene uncertain. V lost 5 bases to trimming and J lost 0 bases, with 12 bases between them. The CDR3 loop spans 15 amino acids. Germline values: CDR1 SEHNR, CDR2 FQNEAQ (reference sequence). The CDR3 reads CASSTDWASTDTQYF. In DNA, the CDR3 is TGTGCCAGCAGCACAGATTGGGCTAGCACAGATACGCAGTATTTT.

This clone has ten or more counts. The rearrangement joins TRBV27 to TRBJ2-5; D possibly corresponds to TRBD1 (6 bases). V gave up 3 bases and J gave up 1 base, with 12 bases separating them. The germline CDR1 and CDR2 sequences are MNHEY and SMNVEV (reference sequence). The CDR3 consists of 15 residues. Here the CDR3 reads CASSFFGRGQETQYF. Here the CDR3 DNA reads TGTGCCAGCAGTTTTTTTGGCAGGGGCCAAGAGACCCAGTACTTC.

The table lists this clone with many counts. The chain joins TRBV28 to TRBJ2-2; TRBD1 is a possible D gene (5 bases). The CDR3 has 13 amino acids. The germline V gene has CDR1 MDHEN and CDR2 SYDVKM. V was cut by 6 bases and J by 3 bases, with 8 bases left in between. The CDR3 loop reads CASSAGYTGELFF. In DNA, the CDR3 is TGTGCCAGCAGCGCAGGGTACACCGGGGAGCTGTTTTTT.

This clone was detected ten times or more. The chain recombines TRBV9 with TRBJ2-7; D unclear. Trimming took off 3 bases at V and 6 bases at J, with 13 bases between the two ends. The CDR3 sequence is 13 residues long. Per germline, CDR1 SGDLS and CDR2 YYNGEE. CDR3 coding DNA: TGTGCCAGCAGCGCCACAGTTTCTGGCGAGCAGTACTTC. Translation gives CASSATVSGEQYF.

This clone was observed many times. The V gene is TRBV10-1, the J gene TRBJ2-5; D remains ambiguous. CDR3 length equals 13 residues. CDR1 and CDR2 from the germline V gene are WNHNN and SYGVQD (reference sequence). V gave up 0 bases and J gave up 5 bases, with 7 bases separating them. This CDR3 is CASSESLQETQYF. The CDR3 bases are TGCGCCAGCAGTGAGTCATTACAGGAGACCCAGTACTTC.

In its sample, this clone was seen many times. The chain is built from TRBV7-3 and TRBJ2-2; D might be TRBD2 (5 bases). V lost 5 bases, J lost 5 bases, and 9 bases lay in between. The CDR3 length is 13 residues. Germline assignment: CDR1 SGHTA and CDR2 FQGTGA. CDR3 bases: TGTGCCAGCAGCATCGGCGGGACCGGGGAGCTGTTTTTT. Translating it yields CASSIGGTGELFF.

Many counts were recorded for this clone. V is TRBV5-1 and J is TRBJ2-1, with 16 bases fitting TRBD2. Germline assignment: CDR1 SGHRS and CDR2 YFSETQ. J lost 6 bases, V lost 4 bases, and 7 bases had no gene match. The CDR3 length is 17 residues. In nucleotides, the CDR3 is TGCGCCAGCAGCCCGGGACTAGCGGGGGGGCCTTCCAATGAGCAGTTCTTC. Its protein is CASSPGLAGGPSNEQFF.

V usage is TRBV5-6 and J usage is TRBJ2-5, with unresolved D. CDR1 is SGHDT, CDR2 YYEEEE, per germline. This CDR3 comprises 15 residues. V lost 4 bases, J lost 2 bases, and 15 bases lay in between. CDR3 residues: CASSPLPGSQETQYF. CDR3 DNA: TGTGCCAGCAGCCCACTTCCCGGGTCTCAAGAGACCCAGTACTTC.

There are many counts of this clone. The chain couples TRBV6-5 to TRBJ2-7; a weak D match, TRBD2 (6 bases). Per germline, CDR1 MNHEY and CDR2 SVGAGI. The CDR3 contains 14 residues. V was trimmed by 6 bases and J by 1 base, leaving 13 bases between them. The chain's CDR3 is CASSLRLDSYEQYF. The CDR3, as DNA: TGTGCCAGCAGCCTAAGACTAGATTCCTACGAGCAGTACTTC.

This clone was seen repeatedly, ten times or more. This sequence joins TRBV2 and TRBJ2-5, with 7 bases identical to TRBD1. Germline CDR1 and CDR2: SNHLY and FYNNEI. This CDR3 contains 15 residues. J was trimmed by 6 bases and V by 3 bases; bases with no gene match: 10. Here the CDR3 DNA reads TGTGCCAGCAGTGATCAAAGGCAAGGGGGCAAGACCCAGTACTTC. Protein product: CASSDQRQGGKTQYF.

This clone appeared a few times. V and J are TRBV4-1 and TRBJ1-1; D is ambiguous. The CDR3 extends over 13 amino acids. V was clipped by 0 bases and J by 7 bases, with 9 bases between them. Germline CDR1 is MGHRA and CDR2 is YSYEKL. CDR3 protein: CASSQDGRGEAFF. CDR3 coding DNA: TGCGCCAGCAGCCAAGATGGACGGGGTGAAGCTTTCTTT.

At least ten counts were recorded for this clone. The chain recombines TRBV15 with TRBJ1-2; no clear D. The CDR3 is made up of 14 amino acids. CDR1 and CDR2 (germline): LNHNV, YYDKDF (reference sequence). V was cut by 1 base and J by 2 bases, with 8 bases left in between. Written as DNA, the CDR3 is TGTGCCACCAGCAGAGGCCAAGAGAACTATGGCTACACCTTC. Translation gives CATSRGQENYGYTF. The entire variable domain, with the rest obtained from reference TRBV15 and TRBJ1-2, is as follows: DAMVIQNPRYQVTQFGKPVTLSCSQTLNHNVMYWYQQKSSQAPKLLFHYYDKDFNNEADTPDNFQSRRPNTSFCFLDIRSPGLGDTAMYLCATSRGQENYGYTFGSGTRLTVV.